These 26 T cell receptor beta chains came from one sample sequenced in a study of T-cell reconstitution after alpha-beta-depleted transplantation in children. Unique molecular identifiers were used in preparing the TCRbeta library. TCRdb passed the PCR reads through MiXCR, listing each CDR3 protein once. The sample has some 520,000 distinct CDR3 sequences; around a third are singletons. This specimen consisted of PBMCs from the stem cell graft donor, obtained from the stem cell graft. The receptors stem from a human donor who donated a stem cell graft to a child with aplastic anemia.

This clonotype turned up a few times. This chain joins TRBV7-6 and TRBJ1-5; TRBD1 matches 7 bases. CDR1 SGHVS and CDR2 FNYEAQ come from the germline V gene. The CDR3 runs to 15 residues. With V trimmed by 5 bases and J by 0 bases, 4 bases remained unmatched. The CDR3 loop is CASSKRQGSNQPQHF. The CDR3 DNA reads as TGTGCCAGCAGCAAAAGACAGGGTAGCAATCAGCCCCAGCATTTT.

This clonotype was observed a handful of times. This chain uses TRBV7-9 with TRBJ1-2; no reliable D call. Germline lookup yields CDR1 SEHNR and CDR2 FQNEAQ (reference sequence). Trimming left V 2 bases short and J 4 bases short, with 11 bases between. The CDR3 covers 14 residues. The chain's CDR3 is CASSLPGFVYGYTF. Written as DNA, the CDR3 is TGTGCCAGCAGCTTACCCGGGTTTGTCTATGGCTACACCTTC.

The V and J genes are TRBV7-3 and TRBJ2-3; D is unclear. The CDR3 length is 13 residues. Between the trimmed V and J ends, which lost 5 bases and 3 bases, there was a span of 9 bases. Per the germline V gene, CDR1 is SGHTA and CDR2 is FQGTGA. The chain's CDR3 is CASSIGGTDTQYF. The CDR3 DNA is TGTGCCAGCAGCATCGGCGGTACAGATACGCAGTATTTT.

The V and J genes are TRBV29-1 and TRBJ1-1, with D uncertain. The germline V and J ends were trimmed by 5 bases and 3 bases, with 16 bases remaining between them. The CDR3 consists of 14 residues. Germline V gives CDR1 SQVTM, CDR2 ANQGSEA. CDR3 nucleotide sequence: TGCAGCGTTACCTCGCCATCTCAGTACACTGAAGCTTTCTTT. It translates to CSVTSPSQYTEAFF.

This chain links TRBV28 with TRBJ2-7; D is perhaps TRBD2 (6 bases). V lost 6 bases, J lost 0 bases, and 15 bases lay in between. The CDR3 is 15 residues long. Germline assignment: CDR1 MDHEN and CDR2 SYDVKM. CDR3 DNA sequence: TGTGCCAGCAGATTTAGCGGATCTAGCTCCTACGAGCAGTACTTC. Translating it yields CASRFSGSSSYEQYF.

The CDR3 spells CASSRWASGANVLTF. The CDR3 DNA reads TGTGCCAGCAGCCGATGGGCCTCTGGGGCCAACGTCCTGACTTTC. The chain uses TRBV27 and TRBJ2-6; D not resolved. This CDR3 is 15 amino acids long. CDR1 is MNHEY, CDR2 SMNVEV, per germline (reference sequence). Between the trimmed V and J ends, which lost 6 bases and 0 bases, there was a span of 9 bases.

This clonotype was counted a few times. CDR3 region: CATARNMNTEAFF. The CDR3 DNA is TGTGCCACCGCCAGGAACATGAACACTGAAGCTTTCTTT. The rearrangement uses TRBV14 and TRBJ1-1, with D unresolved. Germline V gene lookup returns CDR1 SGHDN and CDR2 FVKESK. V was pared by 10 bases and J by 0 bases, with 12 bases between. The CDR3 is made up of 13 amino acids.

This chain connects TRBV18 to TRBJ2-7; tentative D call: TRBD1 (5 bases). The CDR3 runs 14 residues. CDR1 and CDR2 from the germline V gene are KGHSH and LQKENI. The V end was cut by 3 bases, the J end by 0 bases, with 9 bases between. CDR3 in DNA: TGTGCCAGCTCACCGGAGACAGTCTCCTACGAGCAGTACTTC. This codes for CASSPETVSYEQYF.

The V call is TRBV29-1, the J call TRBJ2-1, with unresolved D. The CDR3 covers 12 residues. CDR1 is SQVTM, CDR2 ANQGSEA, per germline. Trimming cost V 1 base and J 7 bases, with 8 bases left between them. The CDR3 nucleotides are TGCAGCGTTGAAGTCTCCAGTAATGAGCAGTTCTTC. Its protein product is CSVEVSSNEQFF.

The chain joins TRBV11-2 to TRBJ2-7, with D possibly called TRBD1 or TRBD2 (5 bases each). V dropped 6 bases and J dropped 0 bases, with 9 bases sitting between them. Germline V gene lookup returns CDR1 SGHAT and CDR2 FQNNGV. The CDR3 extends over 13 amino acids. DNA of the CDR3: TGTGCCAGCAGGGGGGAACCCTCCTACGAGCAGTACGTC. This translates into CASRGEPSYEQYV.

This clonotype was seen a few times. V and J are TRBV20-1 and TRBJ1-1, with a possible D match to TRBD1 (6 bases). In germline, CDR1 is DFQATT, CDR2 SNEGSKA (reference sequence). The V and J ends lost 4 bases and 1 base respectively, with 16 bases between them. This CDR3 spans 15 amino acids. The CDR3 protein is CSATRGGISNTEAFF. The CDR3 region has the DNA TGCAGTGCTACGAGGGGGGGGATTTCGAACACTGAAGCTTTCTTT.

The chain recombines TRBV5-1 with TRBJ1-1; D is possibly TRBD1 (6 bases). Germline CDR1 SGHRS, CDR2 YFSETQ. CDR3 length: 15 residues. V shed 5 bases and J shed 0 bases, with 14 bases lying between them. The CDR3 nucleotides read TGCGCCAGCAGACGACAGGACCACATGAACACTGAAGCTTTCTTT. Its translation: CASRRQDHMNTEAFF.

The chain links TRBV7-2 to TRBJ1-5, with no clear D. Trimming took off 6 bases at V and 0 bases at J, with 12 bases between the two ends. The CDR3 extends over 15 amino acids. Germline V lookup: CDR1 SGHTA, CDR2 FQGNSA. The CDR3 nucleotides are TGTGCCAGCAGTAGGTGGCAGAATAGCAATCAGCCCCAGCATTTT. It is translated as CASSRWQNSNQPQHF. The variable domain in full, completed from reference TRBV7-2 and TRBJ1-5, reads GAGVSQSPSNKVTEKGKDVELRCDPISGHTALYWYRQSLGQGLEFLIYFQGNSAPDKSGLPSDRFSAERTGGSVSTLTIQRTQQEDSAVYLCASSRWQNSNQPQHFGDGTRLSIL.

This rearrangement joins TRBV12-3 or TRBV12-4 to TRBJ1-3; D is undetermined. The CDR3 contains 13 residues. The germline V and J ends were trimmed by 3 bases and 5 bases, with 8 bases remaining between them. The CDR3 region has the DNA TGTGCCAGCAGTTTGGGATCTCGAAACACCATATATTTT. Translated, it gives CASSLGSRNTIYF.

This clonotype appeared a few times. This chain connects TRBV5-1 to TRBJ1-4; D might be TRBD1 (5 bases). This CDR3 is built from 14 residues. Trimming left V 0 bases short and J 7 bases short, with 10 bases between. Germline-derived CDR1 and CDR2 are SGHRS and YFSETQ. CDR3 amino acids: CASSLGQPGEKLFF. Written as DNA, the CDR3 is TGCGCCAGCAGCTTGGGACAGCCTGGTGAAAAACTGTTTTTT.

The chain has TRBV20-1 and TRBJ1-1; D call uncertain. The CDR3 runs 14 residues. V was shortened by 1 base and J by 2 bases, with 11 bases between the two germline ends. Germline CDR1 DFQATT, CDR2 SNEGSKA (reference sequence). In nucleotides, the CDR3 is TGCAGTGCTAGAGTAACGGACGTCAACACTGAAGCTTTCTTT. Protein sequence: CSARVTDVNTEAFF.

This clonotype appeared a few times. This sequence joins TRBV7-3 and TRBJ1-1; D is uncertain. The CDR3 runs to 14 residues. The V end was cut by 5 bases, the J end by 1 base, with 11 bases between. CDR1 and CDR2 from the germline V gene are SGHTA and FQGTGA. Written as DNA, the CDR3 is TGTGCCAGCAGCCCAAACCCGGGGAACACTGAAGCTTTCTTT. Translated, it gives CASSPNPGNTEAFF.

This rearrangement joins TRBV14 to TRBJ2-7; TRBD2 aligns across 10 bases. V dropped 4 bases and J dropped 2; count of bases not matched to a gene: 8. The CDR3 has 16 residues. Germline CDR1 SGHDN, CDR2 FVKESK. As DNA, the CDR3 is TGTGCCAGCAGCCGAGTCGGACTAGCGGAAACCTACGAGCAGTACTTC. It translates to CASSRVGLAETYEQYF. The variable domain in full, completed from reference TRBV14 and TRBJ2-7, reads EAGVTQFPSHSVIEKGQTVTLRCDPISGHDNLYWYRRVMGKEIKFLLHFVKESKQDESGMPNNRFLAERTGGTYSTLKVQPAELEDSGVYFCASSRVGLAETYEQYFGPGTRLTVT.

This sequence joins TRBV27 and TRBJ2-1, with D uncertain. V dropped 4 bases and J dropped 10 bases, with 8 bases sitting between them. This CDR3 contains 11 residues. CDR1 is MNHEY, CDR2 SMNVEV, per germline (reference sequence). Written as DNA, the CDR3 is TGTGCCAGCAGTTGGAACGGGGAGCAGTTCTTC. This codes for CASSWNGEQFF.

The CDR3 here is CASSTTSGGTGELFF. As DNA, the CDR3 is TGTGCCAGCAGCACCACTAGCGGGGGCACCGGGGAGCTGTTTTTT. This chain uses TRBV7-7 with TRBJ2-2; 11 bases are a match to TRBD2. The CDR3 covers 15 residues. Germline V gene sequence: CDR1 SSHAT, CDR2 FNYEAQ (reference sequence). V shed 5 bases, J shed 4 bases, and the junction held 3 bases outside the gene matches.

This clonotype was picked up a small number of times. This chain uses TRBV7-9 with TRBJ1-1; 7 bases match TRBD1. Looked up from germline, CDR1 is SEHNR and CDR2 is FQNEAQ (reference sequence). Trimming at V came to 5 bases and at J to 2 bases, leaving 5 bases not matched to a gene. The CDR3 length is 14 residues. The DNA for the CDR3 is TGTGCCAGCAGCCGTGGGACAGATAACACTGAAGCTTTCTTT. This gives the protein CASSRGTDNTEAFF.

The V call is TRBV19, the J call TRBJ1-1, with no clear D. The CDR3 spans 15 residues. Per the germline V gene, CDR1 is LNHDA and CDR2 is SQIVND (reference sequence). V was clipped by 0 bases and J by 4 bases, with 12 bases between them. The CDR3 DNA follows: TGTGCCAGTAGTATAGAGGTATCGGGGAGCACTGAAGCTTTCTTT. As protein: CASSIEVSGSTEAFF.

This clonotype has more than one count but fewer than ten. The V and J genes are TRBV12-3 or TRBV12-4 and TRBJ2-1, with D maybe TRBD2 (6 bases). The CDR3 spans 15 residues. Trimming removed 3 bases from V and 3 bases from J, with 12 bases in between. CDR3 residues: CASSLDYQIYNEQFF. In DNA, the CDR3 is TGTGCCAGCAGTTTGGACTACCAGATCTACAATGAGCAGTTCTTC.

CDR3 sequence reads: CASSSSTSMVITDTQYF. CDR3 sequence (DNA): TGCGCCAGCAGCTCAAGTACTAGCATGGTCATCACAGATACGCAGTATTTT. The chain has TRBV5-1 and TRBJ2-3, with a weak D call TRBD2 (6 bases). The CDR3 covers 17 residues. Germline V CDR1 and CDR2: SGHRS, YFSETQ. The germline V and J ends were trimmed by 3 bases and 2 bases, with 19 bases remaining between them.

This sequence joins TRBV12-3 or TRBV12-4 and TRBJ1-2; 12 bases agree with TRBD1. The CDR3 is 15 residues long. V was pared by 3 bases and J by 4 bases, with 3 bases of the junction left unmatched. The CDR3 loop is CASSFGTGGSYGYTF. The CDR3 coding sequence is TGTGCCAGCAGTTTTGGGACAGGGGGCTCCTATGGCTACACCTTC.

The chain combines TRBV7-8 with TRBJ2-7, with D possibly TRBD2 on 5 matching bases. The germline CDR1 and CDR2 sequences are SGHVS and FQNEAQ. The CDR3 is 13 residues long. With 6 bases removed from V and 3 bases from J, the gap between germline ends came to 12 bases. CDR3 loop: CASSGGSDYEQYF. The CDR3 DNA is TGTGCCAGCAGTGGCGGGTCAGACTACGAGCAGTACTTC.